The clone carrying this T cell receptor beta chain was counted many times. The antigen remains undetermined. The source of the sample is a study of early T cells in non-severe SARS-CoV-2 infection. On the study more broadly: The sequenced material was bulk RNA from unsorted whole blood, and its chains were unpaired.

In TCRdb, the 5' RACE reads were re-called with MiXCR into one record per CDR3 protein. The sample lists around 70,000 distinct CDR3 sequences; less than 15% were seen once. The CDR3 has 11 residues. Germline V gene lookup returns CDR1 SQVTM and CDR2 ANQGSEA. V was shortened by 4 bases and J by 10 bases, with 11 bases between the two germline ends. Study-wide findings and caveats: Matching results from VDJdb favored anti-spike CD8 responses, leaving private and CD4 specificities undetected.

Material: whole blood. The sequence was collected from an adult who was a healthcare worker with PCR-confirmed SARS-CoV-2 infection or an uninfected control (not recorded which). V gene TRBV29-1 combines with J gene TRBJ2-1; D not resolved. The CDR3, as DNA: TGCAGCGTTGTTTTGGTGGGAGAGCAGTTCTTC. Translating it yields CSVVLVGEQFF.